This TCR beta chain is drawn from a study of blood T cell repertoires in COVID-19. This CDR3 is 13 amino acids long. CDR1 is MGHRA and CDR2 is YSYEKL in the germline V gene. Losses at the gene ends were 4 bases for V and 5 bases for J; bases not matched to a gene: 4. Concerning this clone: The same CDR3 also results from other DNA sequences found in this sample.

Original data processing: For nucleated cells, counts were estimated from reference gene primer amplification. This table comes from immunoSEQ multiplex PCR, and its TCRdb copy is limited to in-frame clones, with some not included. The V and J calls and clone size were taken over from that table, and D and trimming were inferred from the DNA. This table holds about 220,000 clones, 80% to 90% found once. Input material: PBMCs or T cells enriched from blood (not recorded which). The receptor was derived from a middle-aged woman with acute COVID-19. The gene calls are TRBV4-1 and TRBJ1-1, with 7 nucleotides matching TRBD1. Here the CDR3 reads CASSPPTGTEAFF. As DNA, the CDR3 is TGCGCCAGCAGCCCGCCGACAGGGACTGAAGCTTTCTTT.